A single T cell receptor (beta chain) is shown here with its context. What it binds is not known. The sample is drawn from a study of T cell responses to AZD1222 COVID-19 vaccine. Overall study: It was second doses at about 4 or about 12 weeks that were pooled.

Only in-frame clones appear in the TCRdb table, and some are missing; sequencing was by immunoSEQ multiplex PCR. The table records under 150,000 clones, 90% of them present only once. Study-wide findings and caveats: Donors were largely white British and mainly female; clonal diversity was possibly underestimated. Just six AZD1222 recipients tested seropositive at baseline.

The sequence was collected from an adult in good health. The material was peripheral blood, obtained on day 0 of AZD1222 vaccination.

CDR3 in amino acids: CASAGLFNEKLFF. In nucleotides, the CDR3 is TGTGCCAGCGCGGGACTCTTTAATGAAAAACTGTTTTTT. The chain couples TRBV19 to TRBJ1-4; D is perhaps TRBD1 (5 bases). This CDR3 is 13 amino acids long. Trimming shortened V by 9 bases and J by 4 bases, and 12 bases separated the two germline ends. Germline V gene lookup returns CDR1 LNHDA and CDR2 SQIVND (reference sequence). The full variable domain, in which reference TRBV19 and TRBJ1-4 provide the parts outside the CDR3, is DGGITQSPKYLFRKEGQNVTLSCEQNLNHDAMYWYRQDPGQGLRLIYYSQIVNDFQKGDIAEGYSVSREKKESFPLTVTSAQKNPTAFYLCASAGLFNEKLFFGSGTQLSVL.